These 9 T cell receptor beta chains came from one sample sequenced in a study of T cell responses to AZD1222 COVID-19 vaccine. Some clones are missing from TCRdb's copy, which holds only in-frame ones; the method was immunoSEQ multiplex PCR. The data contain approximately 80,000 clones, 85% to 90% of them singletons. The material was peripheral blood, obtained on day 0 of AZD1222 vaccination. The source is an adult in good health.

The chain joins TRBV3-1 (or the pseudogene TRBV3-2) to TRBJ1-1; a weak D match, TRBD1 (5 bases). The CDR3 is 12 amino acids. Germline V CDR1 and CDR2: LGHDT, YNNKEL (reference sequence). V gave up 7 bases and J gave up 5 bases, with 11 bases separating them. In DNA, the CDR3 is TGTGCCAGCACCCCAGGACAAACTGAAGCTTTCTTT. Protein product: CASTPGQTEAFF.

V usage is TRBV3-1 (or the pseudogene TRBV3-2) and J usage is TRBJ1-4; possibly TRBD1 for D (5 bases). The CDR3 runs to 15 residues. V gave up 1 base and J gave up 8 bases, with 14 bases separating them. The germline CDR1 and CDR2 sequences are LGHDT and YNNKEL (reference sequence). CDR3 sequence (DNA): TGTGCCAGCAGCCAAGGGCTGCAGGGAAAAGAAAAACTGTTTTTT. It translates to CASSQGLQGKEKLFF.

The chain couples TRBV6-6 to TRBJ2-1; 8 bases map to TRBD2. Germline V gives CDR1 MNHNY, CDR2 SVGAGI (reference sequence). V gave up 5 bases and J gave up 6 bases; unmatched junction bases: 6. The CDR3 totals 14 residues. This CDR3 is CASSAGGLTNEQFF. In DNA form, the CDR3 reads TGTGCCAGCAGTGCGGGGGGCCTAACCAATGAGCAGTTCTTC.

The CDR3 DNA reads as TGTGCCAGCAGCCGGCCAGCTAGCGGCGGGTCCCACGAGCAGTACTTC. Its translation is CASSRPASGGSHEQYF. The chain recombines TRBV5-4 with TRBJ2-7; 7 nucleotides line up with TRBD2. Germline V gives CDR1 SGHNT, CDR2 YYREEE (reference sequence). The CDR3 sequence is 16 residues long. V lost 4 bases, J lost 5 bases, and 15 bases stayed unmatched.

The chain joins TRBV7-2 to TRBJ1-5; 9 nucleotides agree with TRBD1. The V gene's germline CDR1 is SGHTA and CDR2 FQGNSA. V lost 6 bases to trimming and J lost 7 bases; unmatched junction nucleotides: 4. This CDR3 is 13 amino acids long. The chain's CDR3 is CASSFTGGQPQHF. DNA of the CDR3: TGTGCCAGCAGTTTTACAGGGGGCCAGCCCCAGCATTTT.

This clone was detected only once. The rearrangement uses TRBV5-4 and TRBJ1-1; D not certain. This CDR3 spans 12 amino acids. Germline values: CDR1 SGHNT, CDR2 YYREEE (reference sequence). Trimming pared 2 bases from V and 1 base from J, leaving 3 bases between. Written as DNA, the CDR3 is TGTGCCAGCAGCTTCCGGAACACTGAAGCTTTCTTT. Amino acid sequence: CASSFRNTEAFF.

The rearrangement uses TRBV6-5 and TRBJ1-2; TRBD1 matches at 7 bases. J was trimmed by 4 bases and V by 10 bases; bases with no gene match: 9. The CDR3 sequence is 13 residues long. CDR1 and CDR2 from the germline V gene are MNHEY and SVGAGI. The CDR3 loop is CAITQGLRYGYTF. In DNA form, the CDR3 reads TGTGCCATCACACAGGGGTTGCGCTATGGCTACACCTTC.

CDR3 residues: CASSIDSYTTYEQYF. In nucleotides, the CDR3 is TGTGCCAGTAGTATTGACAGTTATACTACCTACGAGCAGTACTTC. The rearrangement links TRBV19 to TRBJ2-7; D perhaps matches TRBD1 (5 bases). CDR1 LNHDA and CDR2 SQIVND come from the germline V gene (reference sequence). This CDR3 is built from 15 residues. With 3 bases removed from V and 2 bases from J, the gap between germline ends came to 14 bases.

This chain connects TRBV6-5 to TRBJ2-2; 8 nucleotides align to TRBD2. Germline V gene lookup returns CDR1 MNHEY and CDR2 SVGAGI. The CDR3 is 14 amino acids. J gave up 6 bases and V 7 bases, and 7 bases lay outside the gene matches. CDR3 loop: CASTLGGASGELFF. CDR3 sequence (DNA): TGTGCCAGCACCCTCGGGGGGGCCTCCGGGGAGCTGTTTTTT.